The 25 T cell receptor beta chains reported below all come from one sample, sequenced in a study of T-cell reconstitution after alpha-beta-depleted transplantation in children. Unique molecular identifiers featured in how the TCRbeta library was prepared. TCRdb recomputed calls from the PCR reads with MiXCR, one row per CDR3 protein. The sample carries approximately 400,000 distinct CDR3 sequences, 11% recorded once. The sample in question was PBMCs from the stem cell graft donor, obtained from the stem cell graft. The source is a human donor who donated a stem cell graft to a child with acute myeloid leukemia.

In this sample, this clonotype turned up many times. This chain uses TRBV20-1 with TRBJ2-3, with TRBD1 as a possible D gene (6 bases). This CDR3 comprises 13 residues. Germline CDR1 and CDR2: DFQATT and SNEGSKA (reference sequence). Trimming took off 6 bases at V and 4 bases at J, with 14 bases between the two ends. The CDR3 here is CSALGGGADTQYF. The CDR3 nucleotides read TGCAGTGCCCTAGGTGGGGGCGCAGATACGCAGTATTTT.

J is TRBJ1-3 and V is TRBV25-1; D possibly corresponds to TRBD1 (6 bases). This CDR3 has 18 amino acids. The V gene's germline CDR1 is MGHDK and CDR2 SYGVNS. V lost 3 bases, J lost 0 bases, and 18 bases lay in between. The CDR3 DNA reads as TGTGCCAGCAGTGATTCCGCCCGTGGACAGATCTCTGGAAACACCATATATTTT. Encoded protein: CASSDSARGQISGNTIYF.

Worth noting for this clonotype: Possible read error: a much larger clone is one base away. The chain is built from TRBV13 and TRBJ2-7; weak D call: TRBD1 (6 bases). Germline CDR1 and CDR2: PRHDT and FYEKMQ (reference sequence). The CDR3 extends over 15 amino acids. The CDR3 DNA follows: TGTGCCAACAGCCCTTCCCTGGACAGAAGTTACGAGCAGTACTTC. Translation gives CANSPSLDRSYEQYF.

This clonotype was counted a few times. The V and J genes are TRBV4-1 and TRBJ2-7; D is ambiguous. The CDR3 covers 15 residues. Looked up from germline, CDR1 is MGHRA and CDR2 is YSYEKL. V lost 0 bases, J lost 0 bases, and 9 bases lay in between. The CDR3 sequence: CASSQDPGGSYEQYF. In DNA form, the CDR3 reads TGCGCCAGCAGCCAAGATCCTGGCGGCTCCTACGAGCAGTACTTC.

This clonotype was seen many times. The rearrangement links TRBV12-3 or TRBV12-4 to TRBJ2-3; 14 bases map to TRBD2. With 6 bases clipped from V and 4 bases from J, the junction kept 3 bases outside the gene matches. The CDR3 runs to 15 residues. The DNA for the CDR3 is TGTGCCAGCAGCTTGGGACTAGCGGGAGCAGATACGCAGTATTTT. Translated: CASSLGLAGADTQYF.

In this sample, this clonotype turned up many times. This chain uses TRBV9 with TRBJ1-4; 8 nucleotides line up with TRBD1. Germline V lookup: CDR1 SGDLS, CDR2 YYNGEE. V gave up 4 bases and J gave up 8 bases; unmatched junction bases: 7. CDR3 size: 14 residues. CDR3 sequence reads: CASSPSGGAEKLFF. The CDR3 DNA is TGTGCCAGCAGCCCCTCAGGGGGCGCAGAAAAACTGTTTTTT.

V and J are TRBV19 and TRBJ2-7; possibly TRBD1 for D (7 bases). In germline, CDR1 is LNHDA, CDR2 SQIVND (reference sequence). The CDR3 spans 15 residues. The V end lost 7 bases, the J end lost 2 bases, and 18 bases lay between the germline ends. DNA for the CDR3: TGTGCCAGTACCTCAGGGGGGCCTATAACCTACGAGCAGTACGTC. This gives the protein CASTSGGPITYEQYV.

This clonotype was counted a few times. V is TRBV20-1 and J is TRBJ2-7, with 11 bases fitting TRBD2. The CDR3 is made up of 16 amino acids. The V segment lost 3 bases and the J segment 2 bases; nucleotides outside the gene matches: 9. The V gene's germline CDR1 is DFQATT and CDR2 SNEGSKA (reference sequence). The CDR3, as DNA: TGCAGTGCTAGTACTGACCGACTAGCGGGAACCTACGAGCAGTACTTC. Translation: CSASTDRLAGTYEQYF.

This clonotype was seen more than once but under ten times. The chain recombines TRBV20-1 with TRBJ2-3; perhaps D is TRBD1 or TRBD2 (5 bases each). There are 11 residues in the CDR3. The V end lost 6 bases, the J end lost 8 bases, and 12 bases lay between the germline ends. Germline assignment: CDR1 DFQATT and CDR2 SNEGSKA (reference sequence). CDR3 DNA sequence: TGCAGTGCAGGGGAACGGGGTACGCAGTATTTT. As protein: CSAGERGTQYF.

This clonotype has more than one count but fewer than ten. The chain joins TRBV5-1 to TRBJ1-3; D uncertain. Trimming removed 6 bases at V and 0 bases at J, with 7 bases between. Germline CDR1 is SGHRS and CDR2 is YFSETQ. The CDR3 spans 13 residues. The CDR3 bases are TGCGCCAGCACTGACCCCTCTGGAAACACCATATATTTT. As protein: CASTDPSGNTIYF.

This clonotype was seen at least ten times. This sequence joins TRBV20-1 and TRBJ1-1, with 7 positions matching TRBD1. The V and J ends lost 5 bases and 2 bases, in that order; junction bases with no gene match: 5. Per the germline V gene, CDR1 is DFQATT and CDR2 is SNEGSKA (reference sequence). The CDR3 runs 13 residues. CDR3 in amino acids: CSAAGTDNTEAFF. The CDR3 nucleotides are TGCAGTGCTGCCGGGACAGATAACACTGAAGCTTTCTTT.

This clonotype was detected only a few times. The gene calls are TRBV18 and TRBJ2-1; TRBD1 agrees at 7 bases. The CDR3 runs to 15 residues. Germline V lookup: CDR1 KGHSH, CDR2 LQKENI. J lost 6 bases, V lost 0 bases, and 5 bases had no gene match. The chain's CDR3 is CASSPPGTVLNEQFF. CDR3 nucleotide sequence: TGTGCCAGCTCACCACCCGGGACAGTGCTCAATGAGCAGTTCTTC.

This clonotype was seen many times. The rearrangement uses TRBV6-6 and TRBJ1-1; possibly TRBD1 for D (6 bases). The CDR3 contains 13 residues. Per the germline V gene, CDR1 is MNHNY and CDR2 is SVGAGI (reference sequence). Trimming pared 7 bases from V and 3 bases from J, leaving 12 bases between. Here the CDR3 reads CASNRAGDTEAFF. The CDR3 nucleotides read TGTGCCAGCAATCGAGCAGGGGACACTGAAGCTTTCTTT.

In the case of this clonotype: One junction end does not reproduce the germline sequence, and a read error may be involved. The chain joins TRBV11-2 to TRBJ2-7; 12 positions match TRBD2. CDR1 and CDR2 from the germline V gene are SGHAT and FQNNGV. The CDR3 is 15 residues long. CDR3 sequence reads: CASSPRLAGAYEHYF. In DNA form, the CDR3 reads TGTGCCAGCAGCCCCCGACTAGCGGGGGCCTACGAGCACTACTTC.

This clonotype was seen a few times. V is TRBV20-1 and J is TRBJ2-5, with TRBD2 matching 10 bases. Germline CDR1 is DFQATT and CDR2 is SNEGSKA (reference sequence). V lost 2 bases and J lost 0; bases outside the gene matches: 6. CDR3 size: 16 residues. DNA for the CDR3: TGCAGTGCTAGATCGCAACTAGCGGGGAACCAAGAGACCCAGTACTTC. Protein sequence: CSARSQLAGNQETQYF.

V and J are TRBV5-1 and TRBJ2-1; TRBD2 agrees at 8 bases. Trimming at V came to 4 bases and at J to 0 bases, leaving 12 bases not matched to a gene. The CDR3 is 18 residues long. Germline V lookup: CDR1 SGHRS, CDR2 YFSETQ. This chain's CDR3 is CASSPDRTSRSSYNEQFF. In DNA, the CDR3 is TGCGCCAGCAGCCCGGACCGGACTAGCCGAAGCTCCTACAATGAGCAGTTCTTC.

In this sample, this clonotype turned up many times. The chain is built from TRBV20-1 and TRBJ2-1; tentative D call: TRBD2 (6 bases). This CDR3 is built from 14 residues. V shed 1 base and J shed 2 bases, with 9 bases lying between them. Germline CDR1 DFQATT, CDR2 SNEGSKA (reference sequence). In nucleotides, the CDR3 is TGCAGTGCTAGAGGCGGGGAGACCTACAATGAGCAGTTCTTC. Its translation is CSARGGETYNEQFF.

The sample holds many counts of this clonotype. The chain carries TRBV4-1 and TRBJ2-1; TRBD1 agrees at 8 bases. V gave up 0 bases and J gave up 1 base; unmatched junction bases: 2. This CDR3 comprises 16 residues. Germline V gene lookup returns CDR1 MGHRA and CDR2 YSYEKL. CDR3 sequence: CASSQERTGSYNEQFF. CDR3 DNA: TGCGCCAGCAGCCAAGAACGGACAGGGTCCTACAATGAGCAGTTCTTC.

CDR3 sequence (DNA): TGCGCCAGCAGCTTGGTGCAGGGGGCTAATGAGCAGTTCTTC. Protein: CASSLVQGANEQFF. The rearrangement links TRBV5-1 to TRBJ2-1, with 8 bases aligning to TRBD1. Looked up from germline, CDR1 is SGHRS and CDR2 is YFSETQ. The CDR3 is 14 amino acids. The ends lost 0 bases at V and 7 bases at J; junction bases unmatched: 3.

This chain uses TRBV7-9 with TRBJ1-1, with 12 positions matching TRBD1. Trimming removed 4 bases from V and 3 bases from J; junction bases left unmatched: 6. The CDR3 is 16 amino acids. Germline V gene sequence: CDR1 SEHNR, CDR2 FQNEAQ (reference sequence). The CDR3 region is CASSSSGQGAYTEAFF. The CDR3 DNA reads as TGTGCCAGCAGCTCATCGGGACAGGGGGCGTACACTGAAGCTTTCTTT.

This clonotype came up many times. The CDR3 DNA reads as TGTGCCAGCAGTGCATCAATGAGGGGAGATACGCAGTATTTT. The encoded protein is CASSASMRGDTQYF. The chain joins TRBV27 to TRBJ2-3, with D possibly being TRBD1 or TRBD2 (5 bases each). The V and J ends lost 5 bases and 5 bases respectively, with 14 bases between them. The CDR3 runs 14 residues. The germline V gene encodes CDR1 MNHEY and CDR2 SMNVEV (reference sequence).

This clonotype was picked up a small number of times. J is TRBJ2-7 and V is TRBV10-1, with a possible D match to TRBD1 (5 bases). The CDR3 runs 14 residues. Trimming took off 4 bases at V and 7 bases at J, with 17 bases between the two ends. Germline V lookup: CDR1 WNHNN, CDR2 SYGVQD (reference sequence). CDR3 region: CASSGQGGGREQYF. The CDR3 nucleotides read TGCGCCAGCAGTGGTCAGGGCGGCGGCCGAGAGCAGTACTTC.

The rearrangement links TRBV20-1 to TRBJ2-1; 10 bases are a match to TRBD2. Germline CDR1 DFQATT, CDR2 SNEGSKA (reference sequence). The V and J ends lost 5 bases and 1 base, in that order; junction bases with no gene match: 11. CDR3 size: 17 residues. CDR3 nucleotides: TGCAGTGCTCCTTCTCTAGCGGGGGATAGGTCCTACAATGAGCAGTTCTTC. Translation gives CSAPSLAGDRSYNEQFF.

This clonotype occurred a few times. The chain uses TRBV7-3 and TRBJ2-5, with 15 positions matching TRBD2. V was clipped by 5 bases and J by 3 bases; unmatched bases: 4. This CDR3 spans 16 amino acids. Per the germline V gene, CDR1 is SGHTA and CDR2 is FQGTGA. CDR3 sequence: CASSLGTSGGKETQYF. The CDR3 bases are TGTGCCAGCAGCCTAGGGACTAGCGGGGGGAAAGAGACCCAGTACTTC.

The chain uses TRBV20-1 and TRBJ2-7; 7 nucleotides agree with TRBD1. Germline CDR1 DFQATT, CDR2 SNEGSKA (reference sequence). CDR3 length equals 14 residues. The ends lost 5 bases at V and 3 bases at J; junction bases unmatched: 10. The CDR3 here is CSAGPKGTDYEQYF. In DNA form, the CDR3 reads TGCAGTGCTGGACCAAAAGGGACAGACTACGAGCAGTACTTC.